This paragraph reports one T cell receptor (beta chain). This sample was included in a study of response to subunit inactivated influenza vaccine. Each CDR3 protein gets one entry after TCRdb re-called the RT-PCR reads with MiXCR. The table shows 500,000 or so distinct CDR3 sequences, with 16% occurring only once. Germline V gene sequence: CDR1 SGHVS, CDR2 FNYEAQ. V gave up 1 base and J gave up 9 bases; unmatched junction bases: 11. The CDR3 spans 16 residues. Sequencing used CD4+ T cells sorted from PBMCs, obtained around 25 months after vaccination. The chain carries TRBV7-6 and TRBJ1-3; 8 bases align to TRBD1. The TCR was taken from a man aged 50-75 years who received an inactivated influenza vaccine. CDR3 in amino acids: CASSLEGGQGRGTIYF. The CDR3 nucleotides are TGTGCCAGCAGCTTAGAAGGTGGACAGGGACGAGGCACCATATATTTT.